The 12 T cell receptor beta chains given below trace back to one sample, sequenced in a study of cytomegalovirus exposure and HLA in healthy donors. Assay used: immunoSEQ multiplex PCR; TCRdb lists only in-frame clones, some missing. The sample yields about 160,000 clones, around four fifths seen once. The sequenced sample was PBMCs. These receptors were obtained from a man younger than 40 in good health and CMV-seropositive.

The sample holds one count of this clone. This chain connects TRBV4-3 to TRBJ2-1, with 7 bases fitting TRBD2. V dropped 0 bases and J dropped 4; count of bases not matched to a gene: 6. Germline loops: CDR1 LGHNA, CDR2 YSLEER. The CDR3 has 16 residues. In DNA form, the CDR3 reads TGCGCCAGCAGCCAAGATTTGGGACTACTTTACAATGAGCAGTTCTTC. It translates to CASSQDLGLLYNEQFF.

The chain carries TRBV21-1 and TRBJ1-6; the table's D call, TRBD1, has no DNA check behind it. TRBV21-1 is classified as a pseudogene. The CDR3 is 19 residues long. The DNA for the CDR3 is TGTGCCAGCAGCAAAGTGCGAGACAGGGTCTTCTACTATAATTCACCCCTCCACTTT. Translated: CASSKVRDRVFYYNSPLHF.

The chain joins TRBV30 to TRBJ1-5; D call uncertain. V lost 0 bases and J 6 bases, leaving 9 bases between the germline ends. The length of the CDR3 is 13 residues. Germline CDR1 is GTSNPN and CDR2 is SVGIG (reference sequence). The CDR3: CAWSVGGIQPQHF. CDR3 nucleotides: TGTGCCTGGAGTGTAGGAGGGATTCAGCCCCAGCATTTT.

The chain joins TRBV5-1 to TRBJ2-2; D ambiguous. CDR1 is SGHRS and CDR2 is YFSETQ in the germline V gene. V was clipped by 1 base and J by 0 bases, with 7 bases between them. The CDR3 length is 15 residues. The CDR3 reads CASSLRSSNTGELFF. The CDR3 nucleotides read TGCGCCAGCAGCTTGAGGAGTTCGAACACCGGGGAGCTGTTTTTT.

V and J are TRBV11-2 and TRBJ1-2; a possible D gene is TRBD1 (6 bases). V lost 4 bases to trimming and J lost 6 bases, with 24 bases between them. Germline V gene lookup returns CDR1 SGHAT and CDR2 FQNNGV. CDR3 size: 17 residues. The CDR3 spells CASSSARDRTPHDGYTF. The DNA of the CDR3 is TGTGCCAGCAGCTCAGCTCGTGACAGGACCCCCCACGATGGCTACACCTTC.

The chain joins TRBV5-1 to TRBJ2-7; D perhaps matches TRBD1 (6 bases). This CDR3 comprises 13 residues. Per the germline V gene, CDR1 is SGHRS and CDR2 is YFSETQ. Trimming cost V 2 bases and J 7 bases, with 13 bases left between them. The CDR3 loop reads CASSFLGAREQYF. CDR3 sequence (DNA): TGCGCCAGCAGCTTTTTGGGGGCCAGGGAGCAGTACTTC.

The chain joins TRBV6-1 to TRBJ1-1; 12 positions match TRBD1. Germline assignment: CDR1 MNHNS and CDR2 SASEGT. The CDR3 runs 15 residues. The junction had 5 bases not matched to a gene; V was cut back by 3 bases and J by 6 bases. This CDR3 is CASSEWDRGRSEAFF. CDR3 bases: TGTGCCAGCAGTGAGTGGGACAGGGGGCGTTCTGAAGCTTTCTTT.

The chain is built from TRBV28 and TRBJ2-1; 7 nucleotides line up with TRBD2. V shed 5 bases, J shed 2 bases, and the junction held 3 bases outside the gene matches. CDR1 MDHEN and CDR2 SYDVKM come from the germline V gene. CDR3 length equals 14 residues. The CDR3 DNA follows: TGTGCCAGCAGTGTCGGGACTACCTACAATGAGCAGTTCTTC. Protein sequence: CASSVGTTYNEQFF. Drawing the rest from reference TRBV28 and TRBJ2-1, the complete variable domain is DVKVTQSSRYLVKRTGEKVFLECVQDMDHENMFWYRQDPGLGLRLIYFSYDVKMKEKGDIPEGYSVSREKKERFSLILESASTNQTSMYLCASSVGTTYNEQFFGPGTRLTVL.

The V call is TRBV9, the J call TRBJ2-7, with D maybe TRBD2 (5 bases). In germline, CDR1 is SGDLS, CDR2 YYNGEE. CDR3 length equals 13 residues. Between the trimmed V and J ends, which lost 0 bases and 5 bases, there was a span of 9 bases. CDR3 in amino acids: CASSVGGFHEQYF. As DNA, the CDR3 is TGTGCCAGCAGCGTAGGAGGGTTTCACGAGCAGTACTTC.

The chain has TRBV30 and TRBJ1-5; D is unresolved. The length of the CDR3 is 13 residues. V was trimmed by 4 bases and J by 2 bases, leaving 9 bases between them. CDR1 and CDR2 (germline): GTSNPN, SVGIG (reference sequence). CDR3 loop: CAWTGQGNQPQHF. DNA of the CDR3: TGTGCCTGGACTGGTCAGGGCAATCAGCCCCAGCATTTT.

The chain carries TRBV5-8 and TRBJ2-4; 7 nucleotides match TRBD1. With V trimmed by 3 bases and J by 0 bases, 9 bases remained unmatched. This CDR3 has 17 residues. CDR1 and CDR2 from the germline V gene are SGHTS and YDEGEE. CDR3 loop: CASSSGTDILAKNIQYF. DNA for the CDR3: TGTGCCAGCAGCTCCGGGACAGATATTCTAGCCAAAAACATTCAGTACTTC. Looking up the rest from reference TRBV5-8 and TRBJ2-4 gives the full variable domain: EAGVTQSPTHLIKTRGQQATLRCSPISGHTSVYWYQQALGLGLQFLLWYDEGEERNRGNFPPRFSGRQFPNYSSELNVNALELEDSALYLCASSSGTDILAKNIQYFGAGTRLSVL.

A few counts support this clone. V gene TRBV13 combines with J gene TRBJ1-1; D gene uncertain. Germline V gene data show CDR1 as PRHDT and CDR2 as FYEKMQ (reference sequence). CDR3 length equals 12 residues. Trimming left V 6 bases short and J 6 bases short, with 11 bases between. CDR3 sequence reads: CASRSQWAEAFF. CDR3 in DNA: TGTGCCAGCAGATCACAGTGGGCTGAAGCTTTCTTT.